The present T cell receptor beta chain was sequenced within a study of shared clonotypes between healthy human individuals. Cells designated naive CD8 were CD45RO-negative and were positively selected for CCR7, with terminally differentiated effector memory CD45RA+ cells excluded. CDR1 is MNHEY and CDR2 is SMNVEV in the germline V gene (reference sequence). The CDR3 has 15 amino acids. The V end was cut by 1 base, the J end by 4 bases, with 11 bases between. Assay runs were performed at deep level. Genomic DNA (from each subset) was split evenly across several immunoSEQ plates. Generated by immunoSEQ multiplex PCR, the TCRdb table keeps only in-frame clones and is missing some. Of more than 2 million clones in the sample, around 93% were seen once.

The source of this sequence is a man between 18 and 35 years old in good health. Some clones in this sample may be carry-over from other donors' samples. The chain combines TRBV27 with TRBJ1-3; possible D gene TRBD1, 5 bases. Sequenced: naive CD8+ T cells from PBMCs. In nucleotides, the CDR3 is TGTGCCAGCAGTTTATGGGGCGTGGAGGGAAACACCATATATTTT. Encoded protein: CASSLWGVEGNTIYF.